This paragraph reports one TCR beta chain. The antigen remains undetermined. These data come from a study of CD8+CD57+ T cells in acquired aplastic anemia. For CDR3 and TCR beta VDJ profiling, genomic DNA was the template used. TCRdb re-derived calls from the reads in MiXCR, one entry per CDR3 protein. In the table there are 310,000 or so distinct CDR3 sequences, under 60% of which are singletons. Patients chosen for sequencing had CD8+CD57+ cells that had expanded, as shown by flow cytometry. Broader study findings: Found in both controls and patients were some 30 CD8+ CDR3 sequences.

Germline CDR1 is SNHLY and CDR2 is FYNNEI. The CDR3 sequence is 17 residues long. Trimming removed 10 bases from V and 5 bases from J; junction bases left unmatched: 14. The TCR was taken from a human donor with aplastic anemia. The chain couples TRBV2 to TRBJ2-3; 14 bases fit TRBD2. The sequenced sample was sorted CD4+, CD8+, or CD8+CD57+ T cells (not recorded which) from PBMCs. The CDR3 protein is CATREGTSGGVQDTQYF. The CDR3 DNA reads TGTGCCACCAGGGAGGGGACTAGCGGGGGCGTCCAAGATACGCAGTATTTT.